A selection of T cell receptor beta chains follows, all from one sample in a study of CD8+CD57+ T cells in acquired aplastic anemia. TCRdb processed the reads anew with MiXCR; each CDR3 protein has one entry. The sample consists of 190,000 or so distinct CDR3 sequences, around 60% of them appearing once. The sample consisted of sorted CD4+, CD8+, or CD8+CD57+ T cells (not recorded which) from PBMCs. These TCRs come from a human donor in good health. Both conserved end residues are part of each CDR3. The D gene is left open where the match is weak. For some rows the clone size is stated as once, few or many, or as a class when expanded; others skip it.

j_call d_call v_call clone_size cdr3_aa cdr3_nt
TRBJ1-3 NA TRBV2 NA CASSVARPPGNTIYF TGTGCCAGCAGCGTCGCCAGGCCCCCCGGAAACACCATATATTTT
TRBJ2-1 TRBD2 TRBV20-1 NA CSAPTSGSPSSYNEQFF TGCAGTGCACCGACTAGCGGGTCGCCTAGCTCCTACAATGAGCAGTTCTTC
TRBJ1-1 NA TRBV5-1 NA CASSGRQGMNTEAFF TGCGCCAGCAGCGGGAGGCAGGGTATGAACACTGAAGCTTTCTTT
TRBJ2-7 NA TRBV7-9 NA CASCGGASYEQYF TGTGCCAGCTGTGGTGGGGCCTCCTACGAGCAGTACTTC
TRBJ1-5 NA TRBV12-3/TRBV12-4 NA CASSPGVNREPQHF TGTGCCAGCAGCCCTGGAGTGAATAGGGAGCCCCAGCATTTT
TRBJ2-7 TRBD1 TRBV7-9 many CASSSRDRDSYEQYF TGTGCCAGCAGCTCCCGGGACAGGGACTCCTACGAGCAGTACTTC
TRBJ1-1 NA TRBV7-8 few CASSLDSLRGGDTEAFF TGTGCCAGCAGCTTAGATTCTCTCAGGGGAGGAGACACTGAAGCTTTCTTT
TRBJ2-3 NA TRBV7-3 NA CASKPRLVTDTQYF TGTGCCAGCAAGCCCCGCCTGGTCACAGATACGCAGTATTTT
TRBJ1-1 TRBD1 TRBV10-3 NA CAISDPRLTGRREAFF TGTGCCATCAGTGACCCAAGATTGACAGGGCGTCGTGAAGCTTTCTTT
TRBJ2-7 NA TRBV9 few CASSVGGGGLSYEQYF TGTGCCAGCAGCGTAGGGGGAGGGGGGCTCTCCTACGAGCAGTACTTC
TRBJ2-2 NA TRBV13 many CASSFVQGMNTGELFF TGTGCCAGCAGCTTTGTCCAGGGAATGAACACCGGGGAGCTGTTTTTT
TRBJ2-3 TRBD2 TRBV9 NA CASSEAGSRDTQYF TGTGCCAGCAGCGAAGCGGGGTCCAGGGATACGCAGTATTTT
TRBJ1-6 NA TRBV9 few CASSVAVWEGAGNSPLHF TGTGCCAGCAGCGTAGCGGTATGGGAAGGGGCTGGGAATTCACCCCTCCACTTT
TRBJ2-4 TRBD1 TRBV19 NA CASSIRGQLAKNIQYF TGTGCCAGTAGTATAAGGGGACAGCTAGCCAAAAACATTCAGTACTTC
TRBJ2-1 NA TRBV6-2/TRBV6-3 many CATAGTSYNEQFF TGTGCCACAGCCGGGACGTCTTACAATGAGCAGTTCTTC